This entry concerns a single T cell receptor beta chain. The antigen is undetermined. Sequenced by immunoSEQ multiplex PCR; TCRdb stores in-frame clones only, minus some. The sample includes roughly 400,000 clones, roughly 88% of them seen just once. This sample is drawn from a study of Ad26.COV2.S vaccination and SARS-CoV-2 variants. The treatment is: around 19 received Ad26.COV2.S at low or high dose, single or two shots; about 5 received placebo; per-sample allocation not given. The investigators took samples on day 63 after the first vaccine or placebo injection. Study conclusions and caveats: Those who received vaccine or placebo ended up with similar non-spike TCR breadth.

The V end lost 2 bases, the J end lost 8 bases, and 13 bases lay between the germline ends. CDR3 length: 13 amino acids. Germline V gives CDR1 GTSNPN, CDR2 SVGIG (reference sequence). This sample comprised peripheral blood, obtained in a trial of Ad26.COV2.S vaccine versus placebo. The chain carries TRBV30 and TRBJ2-1; TRBD1 might be the D (6 bases). The sequence was collected from a person between 18 and 60 years old who received the Ad26.COV2.S COVID-19 vaccine or a placebo. The CDR3 DNA follows: TGTGCCTGGAGTATCTCCGAGGGGGATGAGCAGTTCTTC. It codes for CAWSISEGDEQFF. Variable domain in full (rest from reference TRBV30 and TRBJ2-1): SQTIHQWPATLVQPVGSPLSLECTVEGTSNPNLYWYRQAAGRGLQLLFYSVGIGQISSEVPQNLSASRPQDRQFILSSKKLLLSDSGFYLCAWSISEGDEQFFGPGTRLTVL.